These 6 T cell receptor beta chains share one sample of origin, sequenced in a study of OX40 agonist ivuxolimab in advanced cancers. TCRdb keeps only in-frame clones here, not all; method: immunoSEQ multiplex PCR. The sample records about 79,000 clones, about 94% being singletons. The specimen comprised CD4+ or CD8+ T cells sorted from blood, sampled in a trial of the OX40 agonist ivuxolimab. The origin of the receptors is an adult with an advanced solid tumor such as melanoma, head and neck, liver or kidney cancer.

This clone came up once. The chain carries TRBV29-1 and TRBJ2-5; D call uncertain. This CDR3 is 15 amino acids long. With 1 base removed from V and 5 bases from J, the gap between germline ends came to 17 bases. Germline CDR1 and CDR2: SQVTM and ANQGSEA. The CDR3 region has the DNA TGCAGCGTTGAAGGCCCCGCAGGAATCGGGGAGACCCAGTACTTC. Its protein is CSVEGPAGIGETQYF.

The chain links TRBV5-4 to TRBJ1-3; the D is unclear. Between the trimmed V and J ends, which lost 3 bases and 3 bases, there was a span of 4 bases. The CDR3 is made up of 12 amino acids. Germline V gives CDR1 SGHNT, CDR2 YYREEE (reference sequence). The CDR3 reads CASSYSGNTIYF. For the CDR3, the DNA is TGTGCCAGCAGCTACAGTGGAAACACCATATATTTT.

The rearrangement links TRBV4-1 to TRBJ2-2, with a weak D call TRBD2 (5 bases). V gave up 1 base and J gave up 2 bases, with 17 bases separating them. This CDR3 spans 18 amino acids. Per the germline V gene, CDR1 is MGHRA and CDR2 is YSYEKL. In DNA form, the CDR3 reads TGCGCCAGCAGCCAAGTTTTCGCGGGTTCCCCAAACACCGGGGAGCTGTTTTTT. Amino acid sequence: CASSQVFAGSPNTGELFF.

The chain employs TRBV28 and TRBJ2-1; D possibly corresponds to TRBD2 (5 bases). Germline V gene data show CDR1 as MDHEN and CDR2 as SYDVKM. V was cut by 3 bases and J by 0 bases, with 12 bases left in between. CDR3 length equals 16 residues. DNA for the CDR3: TGTGCCAGCAGTTTGCTAGCCGCAAGCTCCTACAATGAGCAGTTCTTC. Translating it yields CASSLLAASSYNEQFF.

This clone was seen just once. The rearrangement links TRBV27 to TRBJ2-7, with D hard to call. The CDR3 covers 11 residues. Germline CDR1 is MNHEY and CDR2 is SMNVEV (reference sequence). V was shortened by 2 bases and J by 5 bases, with 4 bases between the two germline ends. The CDR3 bases are TGTGCCAGCAGTTTAGGTGACGAGCAGTACTTC. Amino acid sequence: CASSLGDEQYF.

This clone was counted once. The chain joins TRBV28 to TRBJ1-1, with D possibly matching TRBD1 (6 bases). The CDR3 sequence is 15 residues long. CDR1 is MDHEN and CDR2 is SYDVKM in the germline V gene. The V gene lost 3 bases and the J gene lost 1 base, with 12 bases spanning the gap. The CDR3 nucleotides are TGTGCCAGCAGTTTTGGCCCGGGGGCGAACACTGAAGCTTTCTTT. Translation gives CASSFGPGANTEAFF.